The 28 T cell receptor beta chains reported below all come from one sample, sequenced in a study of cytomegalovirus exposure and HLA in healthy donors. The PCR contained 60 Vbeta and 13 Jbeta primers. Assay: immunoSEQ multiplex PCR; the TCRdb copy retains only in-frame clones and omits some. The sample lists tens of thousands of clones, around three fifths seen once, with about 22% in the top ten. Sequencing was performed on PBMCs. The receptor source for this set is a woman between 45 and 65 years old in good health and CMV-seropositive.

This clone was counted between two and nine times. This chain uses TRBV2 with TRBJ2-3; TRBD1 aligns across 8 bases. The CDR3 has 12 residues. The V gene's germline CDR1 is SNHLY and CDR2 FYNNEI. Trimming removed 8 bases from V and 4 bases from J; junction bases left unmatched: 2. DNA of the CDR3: TGTGCCAGCCGGACAGGGTCAGATACGCAGTATTTT. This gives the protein CASRTGSDTQYF.

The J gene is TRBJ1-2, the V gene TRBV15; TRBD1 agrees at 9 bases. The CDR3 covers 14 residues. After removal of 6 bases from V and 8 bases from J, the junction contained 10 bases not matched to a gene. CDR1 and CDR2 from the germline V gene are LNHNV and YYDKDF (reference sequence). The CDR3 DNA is TGTGCCACCAGGGACAGGGGAGGACTACAGGGCTACACCTTC. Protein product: CATRDRGGLQGYTF.

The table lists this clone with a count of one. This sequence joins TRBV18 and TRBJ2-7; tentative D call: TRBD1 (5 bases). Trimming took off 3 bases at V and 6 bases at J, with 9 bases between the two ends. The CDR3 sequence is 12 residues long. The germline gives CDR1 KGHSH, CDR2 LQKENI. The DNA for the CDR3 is TGTGCCAGCTCACCTCAGGGCGCCGAGCAGTACTTC. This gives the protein CASSPQGAEQYF.

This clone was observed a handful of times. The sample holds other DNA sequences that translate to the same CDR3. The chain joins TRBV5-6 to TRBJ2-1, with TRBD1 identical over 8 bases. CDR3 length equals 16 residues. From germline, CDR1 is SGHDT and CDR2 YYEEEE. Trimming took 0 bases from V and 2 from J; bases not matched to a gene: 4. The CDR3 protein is CASSLGQGSTYNEQFF. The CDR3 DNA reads TGTGCCAGCAGCTTGGGACAGGGGAGCACCTACAATGAGCAGTTCTTC.

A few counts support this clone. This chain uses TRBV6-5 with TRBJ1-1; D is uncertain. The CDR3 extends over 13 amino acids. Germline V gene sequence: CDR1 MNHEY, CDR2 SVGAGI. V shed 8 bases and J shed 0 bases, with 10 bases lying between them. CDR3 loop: CASYEAMNTEAFF. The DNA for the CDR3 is TGTGCCAGCTATGAGGCCATGAACACTGAAGCTTTCTTT.

CDR3 loop: CASSQDGGYEQYF. For the CDR3, the DNA is TGTGCCAGCAGCCAAGACGGAGGCTACGAGCAGTACTTC. This chain joins TRBV6-1 and TRBJ2-7; possibly TRBD2 for D (5 bases). Germline lookup yields CDR1 MNHNS and CDR2 SASEGT. The CDR3 runs 13 residues. V lost 6 bases and J 3 bases, leaving 12 bases between the germline ends.

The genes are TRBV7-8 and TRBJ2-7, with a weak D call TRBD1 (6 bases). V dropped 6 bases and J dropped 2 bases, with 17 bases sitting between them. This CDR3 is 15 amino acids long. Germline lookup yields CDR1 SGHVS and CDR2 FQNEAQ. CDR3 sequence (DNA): TGTGCCAGCAGTAAGGGGACCGGGGACACCTACGAGCAGTACTTC. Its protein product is CASSKGTGDTYEQYF.

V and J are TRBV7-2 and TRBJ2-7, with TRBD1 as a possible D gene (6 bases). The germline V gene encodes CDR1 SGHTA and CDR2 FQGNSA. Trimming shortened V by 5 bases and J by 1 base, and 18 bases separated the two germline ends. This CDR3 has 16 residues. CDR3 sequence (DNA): TGTGCCAGCAGCCCCCACAGGGTTTCTTTTTCCTACGAGCAGTACTTC. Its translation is CASSPHRVSFSYEQYF.

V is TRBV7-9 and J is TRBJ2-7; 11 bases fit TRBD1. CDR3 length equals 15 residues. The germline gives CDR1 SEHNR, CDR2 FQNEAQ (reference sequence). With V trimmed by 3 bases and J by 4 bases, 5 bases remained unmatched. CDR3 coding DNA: TGTGCCAGCAGCTTGGGACAGGGGGTGTGGTACGAGCAGTACTTC. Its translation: CASSLGQGVWYEQYF. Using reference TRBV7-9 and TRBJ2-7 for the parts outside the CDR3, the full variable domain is DTGVSQNPRHKITKRGQNVTFRCDPISEHNRLYWYRQTLGQGPEFLTYFQNEAQLEKSRLLSDRFSAERPKGSFSTLEIQRTEQGDSAMYLCASSLGQGVWYEQYFGPGTRLTVT.

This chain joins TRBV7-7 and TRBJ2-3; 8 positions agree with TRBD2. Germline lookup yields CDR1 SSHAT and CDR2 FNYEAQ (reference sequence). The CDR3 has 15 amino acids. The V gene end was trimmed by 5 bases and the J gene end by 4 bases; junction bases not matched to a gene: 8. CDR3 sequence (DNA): TGTGCCAGCAGCCCGCTCGGGGGGGCGGCAGATACGCAGTATTTT. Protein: CASSPLGGAADTQYF.

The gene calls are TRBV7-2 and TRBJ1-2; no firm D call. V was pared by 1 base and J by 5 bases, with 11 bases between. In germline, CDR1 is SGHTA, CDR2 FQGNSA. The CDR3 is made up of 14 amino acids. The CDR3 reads CASSLGQILYGYTF. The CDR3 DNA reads TGTGCCAGCAGCTTAGGGCAGATATTGTATGGCTACACCTTC.

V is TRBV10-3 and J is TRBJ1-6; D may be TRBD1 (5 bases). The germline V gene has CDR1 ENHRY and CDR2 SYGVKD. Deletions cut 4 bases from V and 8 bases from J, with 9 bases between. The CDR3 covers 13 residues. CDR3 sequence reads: CAISVDSDSPLHF. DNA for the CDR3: TGTGCCATCAGTGTTGACAGCGATTCACCCCTCCACTTT.

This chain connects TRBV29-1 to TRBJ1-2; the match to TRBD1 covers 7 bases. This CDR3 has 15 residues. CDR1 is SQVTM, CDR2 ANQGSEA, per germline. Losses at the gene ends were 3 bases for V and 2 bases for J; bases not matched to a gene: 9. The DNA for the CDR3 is TGCAGCGTTGAGGCAGGGGGACTCGCAAACTATGGCTACACCTTC. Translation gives CSVEAGGLANYGYTF.

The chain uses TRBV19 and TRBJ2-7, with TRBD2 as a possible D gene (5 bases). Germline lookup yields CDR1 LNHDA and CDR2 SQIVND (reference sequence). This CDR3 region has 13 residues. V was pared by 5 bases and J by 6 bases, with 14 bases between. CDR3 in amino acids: CASSPTGFREQYF. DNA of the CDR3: TGTGCCAGTAGTCCGACGGGGTTTCGCGAGCAGTACTTC. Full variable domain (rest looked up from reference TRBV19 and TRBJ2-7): DGGITQSPKYLFRKEGQNVTLSCEQNLNHDAMYWYRQDPGQGLRLIYYSQIVNDFQKGDIAEGYSVSREKKESFPLTVTSAQKNPTAFYLCASSPTGFREQYFGPGTRLTVT.

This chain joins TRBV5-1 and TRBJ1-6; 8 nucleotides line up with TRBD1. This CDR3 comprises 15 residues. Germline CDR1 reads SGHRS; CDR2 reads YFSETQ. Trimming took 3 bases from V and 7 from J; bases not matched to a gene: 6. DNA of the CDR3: TGCGCCAGCAGCTGGATGACAGGGGAAAATTCACCCCTCCACTTT. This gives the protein CASSWMTGENSPLHF.

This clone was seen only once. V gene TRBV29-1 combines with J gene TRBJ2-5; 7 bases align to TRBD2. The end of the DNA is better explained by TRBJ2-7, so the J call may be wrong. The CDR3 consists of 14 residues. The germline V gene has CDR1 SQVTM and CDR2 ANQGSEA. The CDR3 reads CSVELAESSYEQYF. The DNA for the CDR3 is TGCAGCGTTGAACTAGCGGAAAGCTCCTACGAGCAGTACTTC.

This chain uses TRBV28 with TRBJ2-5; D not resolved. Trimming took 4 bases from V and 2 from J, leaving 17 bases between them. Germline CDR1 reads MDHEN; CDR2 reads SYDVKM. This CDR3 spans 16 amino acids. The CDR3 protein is CASSSPTVQFQETQYF. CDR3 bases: TGTGCCAGCAGTTCGCCTACAGTCCAATTTCAAGAGACCCAGTACTTC.

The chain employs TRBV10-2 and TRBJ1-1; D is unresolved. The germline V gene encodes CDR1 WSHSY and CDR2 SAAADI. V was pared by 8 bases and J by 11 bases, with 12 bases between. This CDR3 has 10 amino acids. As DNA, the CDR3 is TGCGCCAGCGGAGTAGGTATGGCTTTCTTT. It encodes CASGVGMAFF.

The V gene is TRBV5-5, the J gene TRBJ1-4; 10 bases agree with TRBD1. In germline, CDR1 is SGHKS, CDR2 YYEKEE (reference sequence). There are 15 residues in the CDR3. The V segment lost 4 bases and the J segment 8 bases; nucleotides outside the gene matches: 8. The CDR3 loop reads CASSPSGTGAEKLFF. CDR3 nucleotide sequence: TGTGCCAGCAGCCCCTCCGGGACAGGGGCAGAAAAACTGTTTTTT.

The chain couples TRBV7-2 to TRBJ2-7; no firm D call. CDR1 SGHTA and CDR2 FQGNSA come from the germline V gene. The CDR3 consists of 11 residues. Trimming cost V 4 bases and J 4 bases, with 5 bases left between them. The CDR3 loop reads CASSSPYEQYF. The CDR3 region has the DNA TGTGCCAGCAGCTCCCCTTACGAGCAGTACTTC. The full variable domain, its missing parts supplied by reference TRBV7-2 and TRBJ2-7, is GAGVSQSPSNKVTEKGKDVELRCDPISGHTALYWYRQSLGQGLEFLIYFQGNSAPDKSGLPSDRFSAERTGGSVSTLTIQRTQQEDSAVYLCASSSPYEQYFGPGTRLTVT.

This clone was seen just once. In DNA form, the CDR3 reads TGCGCCAGCAGCTTACGACAGGGGGCTGACACTGAAGCTTTCTTT. Translation: CASSLRQGADTEAFF. The chain couples TRBV5-1 to TRBJ1-1, with 10 bases lining up with TRBD1. The V gene's germline CDR1 is SGHRS and CDR2 YFSETQ. V lost 2 bases, J lost 3 bases, and 4 bases stayed unmatched. This CDR3 has 15 amino acids.

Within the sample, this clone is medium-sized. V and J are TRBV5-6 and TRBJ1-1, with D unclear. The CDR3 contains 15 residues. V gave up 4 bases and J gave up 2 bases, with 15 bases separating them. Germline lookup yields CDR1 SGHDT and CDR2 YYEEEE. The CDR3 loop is CASSPGLYLNTEAFF. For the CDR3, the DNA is TGTGCCAGCAGCCCCGGACTTTACCTCAACACTGAAGCTTTCTTT.

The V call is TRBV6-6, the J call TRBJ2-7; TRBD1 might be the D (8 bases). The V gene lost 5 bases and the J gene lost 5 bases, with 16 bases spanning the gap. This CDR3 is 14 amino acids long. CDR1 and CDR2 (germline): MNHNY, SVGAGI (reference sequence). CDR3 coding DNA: TGTGCCAGCAGTCAACAGGGGGGGGGCCACGAGCAGTACTTC. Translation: CASSQQGGGHEQYF.

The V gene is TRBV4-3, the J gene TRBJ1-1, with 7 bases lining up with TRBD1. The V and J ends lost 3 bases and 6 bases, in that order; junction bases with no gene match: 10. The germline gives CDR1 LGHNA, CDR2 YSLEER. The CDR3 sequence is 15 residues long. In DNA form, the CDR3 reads TGCGCCAGCAGCCATCAACTACAGGGGAAGCCTGAAGCTTTCTTT. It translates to CASSHQLQGKPEAFF.

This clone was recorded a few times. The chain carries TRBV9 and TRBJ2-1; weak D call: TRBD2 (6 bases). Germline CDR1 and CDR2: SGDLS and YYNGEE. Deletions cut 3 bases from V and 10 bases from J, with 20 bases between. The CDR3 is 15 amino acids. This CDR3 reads CASSAGERPWGEQFF. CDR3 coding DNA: TGTGCCAGCAGCGCGGGGGAGCGGCCCTGGGGGGAGCAGTTCTTC.

The CDR3 sequence: CASSPQGYGYTF. CDR3 sequence (DNA): TGTGCCAGCAGCCCCCAGGGGTATGGCTACACCTTC. J is TRBJ1-2 and V is TRBV6-5, with D possibly being TRBD1 (6 bases). Trimming removed 6 bases from V and 5 bases from J, with 10 bases in between. Germline values: CDR1 MNHEY, CDR2 SVGAGI. The CDR3 runs 12 residues.

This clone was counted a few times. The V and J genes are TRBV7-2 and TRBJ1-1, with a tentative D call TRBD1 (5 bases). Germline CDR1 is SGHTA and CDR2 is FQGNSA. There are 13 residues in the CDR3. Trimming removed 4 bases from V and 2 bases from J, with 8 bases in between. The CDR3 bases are TGTGCCAGCAGCTGGGACTTTAACACTGAAGCTTTCTTT. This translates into CASSWDFNTEAFF.

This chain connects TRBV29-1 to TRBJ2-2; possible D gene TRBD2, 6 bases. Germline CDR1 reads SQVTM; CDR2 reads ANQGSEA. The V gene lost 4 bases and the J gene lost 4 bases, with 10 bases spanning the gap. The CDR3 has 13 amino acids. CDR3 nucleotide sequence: TGCAGCGTTGGGACTACCACCACCGGGGAGCTGTTTTTT. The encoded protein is CSVGTTTTGELFF.